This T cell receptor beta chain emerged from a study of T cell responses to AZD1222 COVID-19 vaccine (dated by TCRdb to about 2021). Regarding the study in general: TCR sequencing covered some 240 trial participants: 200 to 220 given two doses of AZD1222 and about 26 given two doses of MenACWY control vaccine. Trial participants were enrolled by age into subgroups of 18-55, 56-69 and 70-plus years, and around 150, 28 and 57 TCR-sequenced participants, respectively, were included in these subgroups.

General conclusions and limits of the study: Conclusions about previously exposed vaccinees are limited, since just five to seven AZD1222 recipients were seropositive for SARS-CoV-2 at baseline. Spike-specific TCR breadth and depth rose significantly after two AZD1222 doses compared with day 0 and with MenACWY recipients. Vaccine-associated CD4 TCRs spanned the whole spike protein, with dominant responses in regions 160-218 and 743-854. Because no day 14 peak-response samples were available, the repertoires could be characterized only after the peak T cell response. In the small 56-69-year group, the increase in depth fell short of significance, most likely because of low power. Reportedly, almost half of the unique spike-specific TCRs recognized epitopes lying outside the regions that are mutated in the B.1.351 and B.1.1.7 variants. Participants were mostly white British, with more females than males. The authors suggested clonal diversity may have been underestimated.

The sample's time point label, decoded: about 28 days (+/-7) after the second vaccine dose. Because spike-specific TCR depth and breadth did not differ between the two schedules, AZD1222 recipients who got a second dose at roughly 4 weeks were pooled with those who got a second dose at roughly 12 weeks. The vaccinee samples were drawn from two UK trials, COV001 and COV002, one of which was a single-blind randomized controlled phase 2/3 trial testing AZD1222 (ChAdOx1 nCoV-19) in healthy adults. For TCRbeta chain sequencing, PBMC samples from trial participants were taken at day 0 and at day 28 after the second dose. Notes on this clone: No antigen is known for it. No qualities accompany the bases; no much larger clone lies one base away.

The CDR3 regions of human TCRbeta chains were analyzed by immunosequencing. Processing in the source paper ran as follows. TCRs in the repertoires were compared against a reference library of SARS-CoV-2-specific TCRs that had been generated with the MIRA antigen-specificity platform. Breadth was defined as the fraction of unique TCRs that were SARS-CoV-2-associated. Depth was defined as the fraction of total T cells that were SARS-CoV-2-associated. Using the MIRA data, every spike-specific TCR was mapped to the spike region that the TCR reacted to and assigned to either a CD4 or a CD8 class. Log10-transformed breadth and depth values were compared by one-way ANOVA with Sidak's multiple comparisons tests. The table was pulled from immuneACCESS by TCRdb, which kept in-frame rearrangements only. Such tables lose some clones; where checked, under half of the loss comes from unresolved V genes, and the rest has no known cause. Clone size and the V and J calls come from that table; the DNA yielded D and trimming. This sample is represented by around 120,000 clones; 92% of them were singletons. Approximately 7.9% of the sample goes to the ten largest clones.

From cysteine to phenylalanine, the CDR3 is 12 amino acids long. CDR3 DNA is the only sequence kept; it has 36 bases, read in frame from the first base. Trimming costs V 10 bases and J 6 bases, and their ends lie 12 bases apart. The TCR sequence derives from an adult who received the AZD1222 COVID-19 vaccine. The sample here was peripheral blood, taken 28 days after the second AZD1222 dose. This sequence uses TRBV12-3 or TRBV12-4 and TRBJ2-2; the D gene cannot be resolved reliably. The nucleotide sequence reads TGTGCCACCCCCGATCGCGCCGGGGAGCTGTTTTTT. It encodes CATPDRAGELFF.